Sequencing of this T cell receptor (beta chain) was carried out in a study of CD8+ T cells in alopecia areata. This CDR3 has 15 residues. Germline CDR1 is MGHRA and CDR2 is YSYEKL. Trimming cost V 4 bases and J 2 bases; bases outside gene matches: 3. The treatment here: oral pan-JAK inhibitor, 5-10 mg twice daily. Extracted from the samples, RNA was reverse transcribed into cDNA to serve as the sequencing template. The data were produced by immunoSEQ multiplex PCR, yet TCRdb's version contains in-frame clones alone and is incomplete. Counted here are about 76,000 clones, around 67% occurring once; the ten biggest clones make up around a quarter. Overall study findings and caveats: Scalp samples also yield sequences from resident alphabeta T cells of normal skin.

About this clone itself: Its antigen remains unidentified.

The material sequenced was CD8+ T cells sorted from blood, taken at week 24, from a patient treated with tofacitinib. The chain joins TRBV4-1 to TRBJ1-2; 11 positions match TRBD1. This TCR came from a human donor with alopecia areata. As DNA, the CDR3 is TGCGCCAGCAGCCTCCGGACAGGGGGCAACTATGGCTACACCTTC. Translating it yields CASSLRTGGNYGYTF.